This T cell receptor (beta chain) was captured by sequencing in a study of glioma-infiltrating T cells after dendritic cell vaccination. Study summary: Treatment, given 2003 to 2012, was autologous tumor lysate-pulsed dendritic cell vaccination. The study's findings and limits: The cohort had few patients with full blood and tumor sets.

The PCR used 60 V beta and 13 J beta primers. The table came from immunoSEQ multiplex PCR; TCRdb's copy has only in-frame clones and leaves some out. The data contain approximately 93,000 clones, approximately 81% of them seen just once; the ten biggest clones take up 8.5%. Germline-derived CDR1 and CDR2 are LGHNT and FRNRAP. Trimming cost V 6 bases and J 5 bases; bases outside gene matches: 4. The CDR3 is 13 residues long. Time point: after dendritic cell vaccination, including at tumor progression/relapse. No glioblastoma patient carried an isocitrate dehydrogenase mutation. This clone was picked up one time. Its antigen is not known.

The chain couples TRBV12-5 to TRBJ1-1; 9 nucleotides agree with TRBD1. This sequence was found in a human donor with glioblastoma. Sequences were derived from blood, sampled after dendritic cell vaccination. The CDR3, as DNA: TGTGCTAGTGGGGGGACAGGGAGAACTGAAGCTTTCTTT. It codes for CASGGTGRTEAFF.